The entry below describes one T cell receptor (beta chain). This record comes from a study of blood T cell repertoires in COVID-19. Study-wide context: Samples representing acute and convalescent COVID-19 were sourced from the United States, Italy and Spain. In each case, the material was cDNA or gDNA derived from T cells, B-cell-depleted T cells, or PBMCs.

This CDR3 region has 13 residues. V gave up 5 bases and J gave up 2 bases; unmatched junction bases: 3. Germline values: CDR1 MNHEY, CDR2 SMNVEV (reference sequence). Authors' processing steps: The assay estimated nucleated cells by amplifying reference gene primers. The protocol was immunoSEQ multiplex PCR, while the TCRdb copy is restricted to in-frame clones and leaves out a portion. V, J and clone size are taken as reported in that table, and D and trimming were inferred from the DNA itself. The sample holds about 150,000 clones, over 80% seen once. This TCR was recovered from a woman aged 45-65 years with acute or convalescent COVID-19. The chain is built from TRBV27 and TRBJ2-7, with TRBD1 matching 7 bases. The sequencing input was peripheral blood. The CDR3 loop is CASSVGTAYEQYF. The CDR3 coding sequence is TGTGCCAGCAGTGTCGGGACAGCCTACGAGCAGTACTTC.